What follows are 20 T cell receptor beta chains derived from one specimen sequenced in a study of shared clonotypes between healthy human individuals. Data came from immunoSEQ multiplex PCR; TCRdb stores just in-frame clones and leaves some out. This sample has about 980,000 clones, with over 60% found just once. Material: memory CD4+ T cells sorted from blood. Subset: CD45RA-negative fraction. Receptors were obtained from a man aged 18 to 30 in good health.

This chain joins TRBV11-2 and TRBJ2-3; D remains unclear. There are 13 residues in the CDR3. Looked up from germline, CDR1 is SGHAT and CDR2 is FQNNGV. V gave up 1 base and J gave up 6 bases, with 8 bases separating them. The CDR3 region has the DNA TGTGCCAGCAGCTTAGGCCTGGGGGATACGCAGTATTTT. This translates into CASSLGLGDTQYF.

As regards this clone: This CDR3 fails to terminate in the conserved phenylalanine or tryptophan, so it likely reflects a read error. CDR3 sequence reads: CASSGDTRGYTS. The CDR3 nucleotides are TGTGCCAGCAGCGGGGATACAAGGGGCTACACCTCC. This chain connects TRBV28 to TRBJ1-2, with no clear D. The CDR3 length is 12 residues. V lost 6 bases to trimming and J lost 8 bases, with 13 bases between them. Germline V gives CDR1 MDHEN, CDR2 SYDVKM.

The chain combines TRBV30 with TRBJ2-7; no reliable D call. CDR1 GTSNPN and CDR2 SVGIG come from the germline V gene (reference sequence). The V and J ends lost 7 bases and 5 bases respectively, with 15 bases between them. This CDR3 is 12 amino acids long. The CDR3 is CAYTISRDEQYF. The DNA for the CDR3 is TGTGCCTACACAATCTCCCGGGACGAGCAGTACTTC. Drawing the rest from reference TRBV30 and TRBJ2-7, the complete variable domain is SQTIHQWPATLVQPVGSPLSLECTVEGTSNPNLYWYRQAAGRGLQLLFYSVGIGQISSEVPQNLSASRPQDRQFILSSKKLLLSDSGFYLCAYTISRDEQYFGPGTRLTVT.

The V call is TRBV5-4, the J call TRBJ2-7; unclear D gene. The V and J ends lost 4 bases and 6 bases respectively, with 11 bases between them. CDR3 length equals 12 residues. Germline assignment: CDR1 SGHNT and CDR2 YYREEE (reference sequence). CDR3 in DNA: TGTGCCAGCAGCGATTCCTGGGGCGAGCAGTACTTC. It specifies CASSDSWGEQYF.

In its sample, this clone was seen a few times. CDR3 bases: TGTGCCAGCAGCTGGGGGCCAGATACGCAGTATTTT. Protein sequence: CASSWGPDTQYF. The chain combines TRBV5-6 with TRBJ2-3; TRBD1 might be the D (6 bases). Germline CDR1 and CDR2: SGHDT and YYEEEE. The V end lost 3 bases, the J end lost 4 bases, and 6 bases lay between the germline ends. The CDR3 covers 12 residues.

The chain joins TRBV9 to TRBJ1-2, with TRBD1 matching over 9 bases. With 0 bases clipped from V and 2 bases from J, the junction kept 5 bases outside the gene matches. CDR1 is SGDLS, CDR2 YYNGEE, per germline. This CDR3 contains 16 residues. DNA of the CDR3: TGTGCCAGCAGCGTAGCCAGGGACAGGGACAACTATGGCTACACCTTC. It is translated as CASSVARDRDNYGYTF.

This clone occurred a few times. The rearrangement uses TRBV7-2 and TRBJ1-6; D remains unclear. The CDR3 is made up of 14 amino acids. CDR1 and CDR2 from the germline V gene are SGHTA and FQGNSA. The V gene lost 4 bases and the J gene lost 10 bases, with 14 bases spanning the gap. The CDR3 sequence: CASSSASVVSPLHF. The CDR3 DNA is TGTGCCAGCAGCTCCGCTTCAGTTGTATCACCCCTCCACTTT. The complete variable domain, with remaining parts taken from reference TRBV7-2 and TRBJ1-6, reads GAGVSQSPSNKVTEKGKDVELRCDPISGHTALYWYRQSLGQGLEFLIYFQGNSAPDKSGLPSDRFSAERTGGSVSTLTIQRTQQEDSAVYLCASSSASVVSPLHFGNGTRLTVT.

The table lists this clone with a count of one. The chain links TRBV7-9 to TRBJ1-2; no firm D call. Germline loops: CDR1 SEHNR, CDR2 FQNEAQ (reference sequence). The V end was cut by 5 bases, the J end by 4 bases, with 11 bases between. CDR3 length equals 13 residues. The CDR3 region is CASSPDASYGYTF. The CDR3 DNA reads TGTGCCAGCAGCCCGGATGCTAGCTATGGCTACACCTTC. The full variable domain, its missing parts supplied by reference TRBV7-9 and TRBJ1-2, is DTGVSQNPRHKITKRGQNVTFRCDPISEHNRLYWYRQTLGQGPEFLTYFQNEAQLEKSRLLSDRFSAERPKGSFSTLEIQRTEQGDSAMYLCASSPDASYGYTFGSGTRLTVV.

The chain's CDR3 is CASSMWVGTEAFF. For the CDR3, the DNA is TGTGCCAGTAGTATGTGGGTCGGAACTGAAGCTTTCTTT. The chain links TRBV19 to TRBJ1-1; D unresolved. Trimming took 3 bases from V and 5 from J, leaving 10 bases between them. The CDR3 is 13 amino acids. CDR1 and CDR2 (germline): LNHDA, SQIVND (reference sequence).

The V call is TRBV28, the J call TRBJ1-5, with 8 bases aligning to TRBD1. CDR3 length: 17 amino acids. Trimming took 6 bases from V and 7 from J; bases not matched to a gene: 17. Per the germline V gene, CDR1 is MDHEN and CDR2 is SYDVKM. The CDR3, as DNA: TGTGCCAGCAGCCCCAGGGGAGGACAGGGAGGCAGGCAGCCCCAGCATTTT. The encoded protein is CASSPRGGQGGRQPQHF.

The rearrangement links TRBV7-9 to TRBJ2-3, with 7 bases fitting TRBD1. Per the germline V gene, CDR1 is SEHNR and CDR2 is FQNEAQ (reference sequence). The length of the CDR3 is 16 residues. V was clipped by 6 bases and J by 6 bases; unmatched bases: 15. The CDR3 region is CASSKDRRLSGDTQYF. In nucleotides, the CDR3 is TGTGCCAGCAGTAAGGACAGGCGTCTTTCCGGGGATACGCAGTATTTT.

V usage is TRBV6-1 and J usage is TRBJ1-5, with no clear D. Trimming took off 4 bases at V and 5 bases at J, with 6 bases between the two ends. Germline V gene lookup returns CDR1 MNHNS and CDR2 SASEGT. The CDR3 contains 12 residues. CDR3: CASSATDQPQHF. In nucleotides, the CDR3 is TGTGCCAGCAGTGCCACTGATCAGCCCCAGCATTTT.

This clone was seen repeatedly, ten times or more. The chain has TRBV6-5 and TRBJ2-1; 12 bases match TRBD2. The CDR3 runs to 16 residues. The ends lost 4 bases at V and 5 bases at J; junction bases unmatched: 6. CDR1 MNHEY and CDR2 SVGAGI come from the germline V gene. The CDR3 DNA reads TGTGCCAGCAGTTTCCAACTAGCGGGGGGCAACAATGAGCAGTTCTTC. Translated: CASSFQLAGGNNEQFF.

This chain connects TRBV28 to TRBJ2-7, with D perhaps TRBD1 or TRBD2 (5 bases each). V was cut by 8 bases and J by 0 bases, with 17 bases left in between. This CDR3 is built from 15 residues. Germline-derived CDR1 and CDR2 are MDHEN and SYDVKM. The CDR3 sequence is CASGAGTVRSYEQYF. CDR3 coding DNA: TGTGCCAGCGGAGCCGGGACCGTTCGCTCCTACGAGCAGTACTTC. Using reference TRBV28 and TRBJ2-7 for the parts outside the CDR3, the full variable domain is DVKVTQSSRYLVKRTGEKVFLECVQDMDHENMFWYRQDPGLGLRLIYFSYDVKMKEKGDIPEGYSVSREKKERFSLILESASTNQTSMYLCASGAGTVRSYEQYFGPGTRLTVT.

The CDR3 coding sequence is TGTGCCAGCAGTAGGCAGGGCGGGACAGGGTACACCGGGGAGCTGTTTTTT. Translation gives CASSRQGGTGYTGELFF. This chain joins TRBV5-4 and TRBJ2-2; 9 bases are a match to TRBD1. V gave up 5 bases and J gave up 3 bases; unmatched junction bases: 11. CDR1 is SGHNT and CDR2 is YYREEE in the germline V gene (reference sequence). This CDR3 spans 17 amino acids.

This clone was picked up many times. The chain combines TRBV6-1 with TRBJ1-1, with a possible D match to TRBD1 (5 bases). Germline CDR1 MNHNS, CDR2 SASEGT. This CDR3 has 15 residues. The ends were cut back, 4 bases at V and 2 bases at J, with 14 bases in the middle. The CDR3: CASSARPGGNTEAFF. CDR3 in DNA: TGTGCCAGCAGTGCCAGGCCGGGGGGAAACACTGAAGCTTTCTTT.

The gene calls are TRBV19 and TRBJ2-2; D is perhaps TRBD2 (6 bases). With 7 bases removed from V and 5 bases from J, the gap between germline ends came to 14 bases. The CDR3 sequence is 14 residues long. Germline assignment: CDR1 LNHDA and CDR2 SQIVND (reference sequence). The CDR3 coding sequence is TGTGCCAGTACCCCGGCCGGGGGTACCGGGGAGCTGTTTTTT. This sequence encodes CASTPAGGTGELFF.

As to this clone: Other DNA sequences in the sample encode the same CDR3. The rearrangement links TRBV5-1 to TRBJ1-5, with D unresolved. The CDR3 sequence is 15 residues long. Per germline, CDR1 SGHRS and CDR2 YFSETQ. Trimming took 0 bases from V and 0 from J, leaving 7 bases between them. CDR3 in amino acids: CASSLDGGSNQPQHF. CDR3 bases: TGCGCCAGCAGCTTGGACGGCGGTAGCAATCAGCCCCAGCATTTT.

This clone came up a few times. J is TRBJ2-3 and V is TRBV7-8; TRBD2 agrees at 11 bases. V shed 3 bases and J 6 bases; nucleotides not matched to a gene: 8. CDR3 size: 16 residues. CDR1 is SGHVS and CDR2 is FQNEAQ in the germline V gene. DNA of the CDR3: TGTGCCAGCAGCTTTGGGAAGGGGACTAGCGGTGATACGCAGTATTTT. Its translation is CASSFGKGTSGDTQYF.

The CDR3 nucleotides read TGCGCCAGCAGTGGGACAGGGGGCCCCTACACTGAAGCTTTCTTT. It specifies CASSGTGGPYTEAFF. The V call is TRBV5-1, the J call TRBJ1-1; 12 positions match TRBD1. V shed 5 bases and J 3 bases; nucleotides not matched to a gene: 5. The germline V gene encodes CDR1 SGHRS and CDR2 YFSETQ. This CDR3 comprises 15 residues. The variable domain in full, completed from reference TRBV5-1 and TRBJ1-1, reads KAGVTQTPRYLIKTRGQQVTLSCSPISGHRSVSWYQQTPGQGLQFLFEYFSETQRNKGNFPGRFSGRQFSNSRSEMNVSTLELGDSALYLCASSGTGGPYTEAFFGQGTRLTVV.